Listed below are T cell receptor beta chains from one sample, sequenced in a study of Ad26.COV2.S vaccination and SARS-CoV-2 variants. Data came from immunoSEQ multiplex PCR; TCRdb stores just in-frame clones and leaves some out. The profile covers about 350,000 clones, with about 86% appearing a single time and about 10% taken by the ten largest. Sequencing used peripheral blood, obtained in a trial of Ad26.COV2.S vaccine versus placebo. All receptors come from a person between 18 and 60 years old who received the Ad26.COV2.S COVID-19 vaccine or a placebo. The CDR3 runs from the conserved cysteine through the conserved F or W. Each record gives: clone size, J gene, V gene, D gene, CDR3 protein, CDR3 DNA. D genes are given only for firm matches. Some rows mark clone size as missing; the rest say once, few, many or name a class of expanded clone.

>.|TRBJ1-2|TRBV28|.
CASSELRVTVYGYTF
TGTGCCAGCAGCGAACTCAGGGTGACGGTTTATGGCTACACCTTC
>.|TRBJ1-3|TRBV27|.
CASKGSLSGNTIYF
TGTGCCAGCAAGGGTTCCCTCTCTGGAAACACCATATATTTT
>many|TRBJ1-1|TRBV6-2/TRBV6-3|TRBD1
CASSLMLTGVNTEAFF
TGTGCCAGCAGTTTAATGTTGACAGGGGTGAACACTGAAGCTTTCTTT
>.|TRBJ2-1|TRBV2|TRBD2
CASSDGLAGGLGQFF
TGTGCCAGCAGCGACGGACTAGCGGGGGGGCTCGGGCAGTTCTTC
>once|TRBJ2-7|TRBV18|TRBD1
CASSPQDRPYEQYF
TGTGCCAGCTCACCACAGGACAGGCCCTACGAGCAGTACTTC
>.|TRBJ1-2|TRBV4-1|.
CASSHVHRETDGYTF
TGCGCCAGCAGCCATGTTCACAGGGAAACAGATGGCTACACCTTC
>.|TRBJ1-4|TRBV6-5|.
CASKIRGISEKLFF
TGTGCCAGCAAGATCAGGGGTATAAGTGAAAAACTGTTTTTT
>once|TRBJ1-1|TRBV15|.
CATSSRAMNTEAFF
TGTGCCACCAGCAGTAGGGCAATGAACACTGAAGCTTTCTTT
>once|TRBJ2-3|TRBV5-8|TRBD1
CASSSGQALDTQYF
TGTGCCAGCAGCTCGGGACAGGCACTTGATACGCAGTATTTT
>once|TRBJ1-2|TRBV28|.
CASSPIGPADGYTF
TGTGCCAGCAGCCCAATTGGACCGGCCGATGGCTACACCTTC
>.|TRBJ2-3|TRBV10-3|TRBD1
CAITPGTGSGSGTDTQYF
TGTGCCATCACCCCCGGGACAGGGTCTGGGTCTGGCACAGATACGCAGTATTTT
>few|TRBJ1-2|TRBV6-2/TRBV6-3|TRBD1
CASSAHPDRNYGYTF
TGTGCCAGCAGTGCTCACCCGGACAGGAACTATGGCTACACCTTC
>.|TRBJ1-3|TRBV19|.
CASSSTGSGNTIYF
TGTGCCAGTAGTTCCACGGGTAGTGGAAACACCATATATTTT
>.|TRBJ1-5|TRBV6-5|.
CASSRDGSNQPQHF
TGTGCCAGCAGTAGGGACGGTAGCAATCAGCCCCAGCATTTT
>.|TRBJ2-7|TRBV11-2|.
CASSRFGPEAPKPYEQYF
TGTGCCAGCAGCAGATTCGGCCCCGAGGCGCCAAAACCCTACGAGCAGTACTTC
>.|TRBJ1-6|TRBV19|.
CASSNRARGLDGSPLHF
TGTGCCAGTAGTAACCGGGCCAGAGGGCTGGACGGTTCACCCCTCCACTTT
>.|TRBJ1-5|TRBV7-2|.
CASTPALEDQPQHF
TGTGCCAGCACCCCGGCATTGGAGGATCAGCCCCAGCATTTT
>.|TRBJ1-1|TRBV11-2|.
CASSFVPDTEAFF
TGTGCCAGCAGCTTTGTTCCCGACACTGAAGCTTTCTTT
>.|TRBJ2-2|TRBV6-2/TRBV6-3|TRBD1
CASSRGPGTGELFF
TGTGCCAGCAGCAGGGGGCCGGGCACCGGGGAGCTGTTTTTT
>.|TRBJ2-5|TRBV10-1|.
CASSERGQETQYF
TGCGCCAGCAGTGAGCGGGGGCAAGAGACCCAGTACTTC
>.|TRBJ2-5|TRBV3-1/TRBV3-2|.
CASSQGGQRLQETQYF
TGTGCCAGCAGCCAAGGCGGGCAGCGACTCCAAGAGACCCAGTACTTC
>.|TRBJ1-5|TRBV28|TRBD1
CASSKFPQGAREPQHF
TGTGCCAGCAGTAAATTCCCACAGGGGGCCCGGGAGCCCCAGCATTTT
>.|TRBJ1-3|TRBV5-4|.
CASSLGVGSFSGNTIYF
TGTGCCAGCAGCTTGGGGGTCGGCAGCTTTTCTGGAAACACCATATATTTT
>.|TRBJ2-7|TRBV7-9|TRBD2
CASSTSGRSSYEQYF
TGTGCCAGCAGCACTAGCGGGAGATCCTCCTACGAGCAGTACTTC
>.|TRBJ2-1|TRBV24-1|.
CATRRGGTNEQFF
TGTGCCACCCGCCGTGGGGGGACGAATGAGCAGTTCTTC
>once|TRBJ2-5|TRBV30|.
CAWSVIPQTQYF
TGTGCCTGGAGTGTAATTCCTCAGACCCAGTACTTC
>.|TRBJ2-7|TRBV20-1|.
CSASSGSSLEQYF
TGCAGTGCTAGTTCCGGGTCTAGCCTCGAGCAGTACTTC
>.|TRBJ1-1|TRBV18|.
CASSVNTEAFF
TGTGCCAGCTCCGTGAACACTGAAGCTTTCTTT
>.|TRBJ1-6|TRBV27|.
CASSPERPNSPLHF
TGTGCCAGCAGCCCCGAACGGCCTAATTCACCCCTCCACTTT
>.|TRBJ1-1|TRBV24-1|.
CATSDPGTGPREDTEAFF
TGTGCCACCAGTGACCCCGGGACCGGCCCGAGGGAGGACACTGAAGCTTTCTTT
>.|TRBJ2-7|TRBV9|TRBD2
CASSATSGISYEQYF
TGTGCCAGCAGCGCCACTAGCGGGATATCCTACGAGCAGTACTTC
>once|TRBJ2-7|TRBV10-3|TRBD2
CAISDGDSGARSYEQYF
TGTGCCATCAGTGATGGGGATAGCGGGGCCCGGTCCTACGAGCAGTACTTC
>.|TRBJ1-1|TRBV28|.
CASSFHVVGTEAFF
TGTGCCAGCAGTTTTCATGTAGTAGGCACTGAAGCTTTCTTT
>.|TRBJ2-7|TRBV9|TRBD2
CASSVAGLVGEQYF
TGTGCCAGCAGCGTAGCGGGACTAGTGGGCGAGCAGTACTTC
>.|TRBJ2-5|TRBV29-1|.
CSVDRLETQYF
TGCAGCGTTGATCGGCTGGAGACCCAGTACTTC
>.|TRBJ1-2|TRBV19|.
CASSISRFYGYTF
TGTGCCAGTAGTATCTCCAGGTTCTATGGCTACACCTTC
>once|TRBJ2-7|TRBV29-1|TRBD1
CSVLAHRDRHYEQYF
TGCAGCGTCCTAGCTCACCGGGACAGACACTACGAGCAGTACTTC
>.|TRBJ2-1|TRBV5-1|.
CARAGHNEQFF
TGCGCCAGGGCTGGTCACAATGAGCAGTTCTTC
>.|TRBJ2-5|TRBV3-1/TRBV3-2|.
CASSPGPALGPETQYF
TGTGCCAGCAGCCCCGGGCCCGCTCTGGGTCCAGAGACCCAGTACTTC
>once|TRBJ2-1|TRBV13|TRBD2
CASSPKSLTSRSYNEQFF
TGTGCCAGCAGCCCCAAATCCTTGACTAGCCGGTCCTACAATGAGCAGTTCTTC
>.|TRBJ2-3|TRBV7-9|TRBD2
CASSGALAGVTDTQYF
TGTGCCAGCAGCGGGGCACTAGCGGGGGTCACAGATACGCAGTATTTT
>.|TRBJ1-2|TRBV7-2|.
CASKGPPGPASGYTF
TGTGCCAGCAAAGGTCCCCCAGGGCCGGCTTCTGGCTACACCTTC
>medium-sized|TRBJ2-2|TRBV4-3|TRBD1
CASSHEGAAGELFF
TGCGCCAGCAGCCATGAGGGGGCGGCCGGGGAGCTGTTTTTT
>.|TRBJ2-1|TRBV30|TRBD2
CAWSVTVGRGNEQFF
TGTGCCTGGAGTGTAACGGTGGGGCGGGGGAATGAGCAGTTCTTC
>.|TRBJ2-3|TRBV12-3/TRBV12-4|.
CASSLGTRDTQYF
TGTGCCAGCAGTTTAGGGACGCGAGATACGCAGTATTTT